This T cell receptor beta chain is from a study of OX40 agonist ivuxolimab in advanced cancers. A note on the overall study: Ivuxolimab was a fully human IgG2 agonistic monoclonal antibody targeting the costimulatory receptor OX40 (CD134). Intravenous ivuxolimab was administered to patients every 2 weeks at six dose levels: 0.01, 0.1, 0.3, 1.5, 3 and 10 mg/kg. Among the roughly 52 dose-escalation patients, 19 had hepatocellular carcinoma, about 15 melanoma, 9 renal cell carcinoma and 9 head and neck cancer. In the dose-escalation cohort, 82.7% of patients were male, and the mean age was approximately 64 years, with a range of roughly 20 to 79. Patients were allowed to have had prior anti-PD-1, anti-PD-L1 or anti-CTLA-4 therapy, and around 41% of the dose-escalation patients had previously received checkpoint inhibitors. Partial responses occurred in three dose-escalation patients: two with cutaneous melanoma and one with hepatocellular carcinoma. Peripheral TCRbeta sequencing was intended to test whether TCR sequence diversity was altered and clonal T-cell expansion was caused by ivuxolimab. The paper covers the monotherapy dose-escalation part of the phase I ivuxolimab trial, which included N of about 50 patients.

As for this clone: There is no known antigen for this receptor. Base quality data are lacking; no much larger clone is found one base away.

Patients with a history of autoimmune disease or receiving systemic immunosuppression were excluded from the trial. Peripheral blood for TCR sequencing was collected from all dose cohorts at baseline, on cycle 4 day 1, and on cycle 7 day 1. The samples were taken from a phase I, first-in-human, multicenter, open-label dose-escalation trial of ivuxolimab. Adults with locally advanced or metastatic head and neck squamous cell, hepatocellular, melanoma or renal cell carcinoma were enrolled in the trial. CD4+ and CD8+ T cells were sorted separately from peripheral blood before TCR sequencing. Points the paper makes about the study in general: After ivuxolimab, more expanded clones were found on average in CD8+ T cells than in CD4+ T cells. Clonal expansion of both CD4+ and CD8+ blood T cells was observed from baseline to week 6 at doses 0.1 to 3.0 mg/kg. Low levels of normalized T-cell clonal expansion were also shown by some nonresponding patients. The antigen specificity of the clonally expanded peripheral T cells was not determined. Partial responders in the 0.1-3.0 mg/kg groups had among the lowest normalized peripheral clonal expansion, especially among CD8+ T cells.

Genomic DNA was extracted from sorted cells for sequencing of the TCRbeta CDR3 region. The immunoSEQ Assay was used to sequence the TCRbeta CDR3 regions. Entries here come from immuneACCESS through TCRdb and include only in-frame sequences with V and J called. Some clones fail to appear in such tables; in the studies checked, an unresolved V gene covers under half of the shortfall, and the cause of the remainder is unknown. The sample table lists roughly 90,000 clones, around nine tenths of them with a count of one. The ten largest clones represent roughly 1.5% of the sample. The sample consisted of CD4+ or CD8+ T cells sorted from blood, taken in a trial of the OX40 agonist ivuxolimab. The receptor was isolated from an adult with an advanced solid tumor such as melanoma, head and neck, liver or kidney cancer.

Here the CDR3 is given as CASSSGLAKNIQYF. The DNA is as follows: TGTGCCAGTAGTTCCGGTCTAGCCAAAAACATTCAGTACTTC. The sequence is built from TRBV19 and TRBJ2-4; no D segment can be confidently identified. V gives up 5 bases and J gives up 0 bases, and the segment between their germline ends measures 8 bases. The CDR3 runs 14 residues from the cysteine to the phenylalanine. Only the CDR3 portion is preserved as DNA: 42 bases, with reading frame beginning at the first base. Based on the germline V gene (reference sequence), the CDR1 and CDR2 sequences are LNHDA and SQIVND.